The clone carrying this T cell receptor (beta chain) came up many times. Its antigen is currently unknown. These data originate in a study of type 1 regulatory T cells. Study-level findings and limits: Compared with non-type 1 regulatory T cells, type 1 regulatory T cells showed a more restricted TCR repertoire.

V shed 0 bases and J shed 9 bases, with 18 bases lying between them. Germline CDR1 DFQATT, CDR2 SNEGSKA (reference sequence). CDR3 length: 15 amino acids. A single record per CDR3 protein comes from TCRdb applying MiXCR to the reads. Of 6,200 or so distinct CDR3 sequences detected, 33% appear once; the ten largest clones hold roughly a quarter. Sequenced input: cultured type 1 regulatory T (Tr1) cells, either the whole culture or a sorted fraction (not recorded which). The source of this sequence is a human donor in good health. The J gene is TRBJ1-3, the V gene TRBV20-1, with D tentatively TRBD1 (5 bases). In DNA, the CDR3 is TGCAGTGCTAGAGATGGAGTCCGGGCCGGGGGCACCATATATTTT. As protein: CSARDGVRAGGTIYF.